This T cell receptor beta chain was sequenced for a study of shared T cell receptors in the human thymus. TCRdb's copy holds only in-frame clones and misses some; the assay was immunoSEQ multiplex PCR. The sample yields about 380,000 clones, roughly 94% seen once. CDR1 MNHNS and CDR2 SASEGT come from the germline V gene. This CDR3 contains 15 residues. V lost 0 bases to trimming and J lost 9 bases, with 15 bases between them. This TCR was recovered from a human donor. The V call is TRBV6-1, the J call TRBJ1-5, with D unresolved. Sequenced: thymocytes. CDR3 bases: TGTGCCAGCAGTGAAGCTCTTAGGGCGCTATTGCCCCAGCATTTT. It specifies CASSEALRALLPQHF.